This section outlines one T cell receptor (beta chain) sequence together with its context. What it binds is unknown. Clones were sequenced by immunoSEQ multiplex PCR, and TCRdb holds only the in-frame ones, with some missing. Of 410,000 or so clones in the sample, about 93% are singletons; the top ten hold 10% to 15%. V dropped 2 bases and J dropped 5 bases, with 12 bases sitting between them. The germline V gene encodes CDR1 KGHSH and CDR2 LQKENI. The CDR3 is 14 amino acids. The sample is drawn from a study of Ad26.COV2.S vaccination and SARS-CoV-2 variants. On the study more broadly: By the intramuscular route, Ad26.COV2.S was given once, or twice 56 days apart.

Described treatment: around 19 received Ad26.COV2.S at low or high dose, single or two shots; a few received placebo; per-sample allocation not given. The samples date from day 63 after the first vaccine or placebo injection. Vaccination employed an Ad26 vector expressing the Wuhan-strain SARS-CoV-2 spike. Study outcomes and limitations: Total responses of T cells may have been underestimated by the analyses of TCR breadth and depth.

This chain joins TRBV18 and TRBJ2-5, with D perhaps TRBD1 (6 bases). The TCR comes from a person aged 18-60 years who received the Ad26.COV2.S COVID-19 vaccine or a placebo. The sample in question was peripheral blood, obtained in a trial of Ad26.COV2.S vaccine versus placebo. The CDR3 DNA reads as TGTGCCAGCTCACCAGGAGGACAGAGGGAGACCCAGTACTTC. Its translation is CASSPGGQRETQYF.